These T cell receptor beta chains were read from a single sample in a study of blood T cell repertoires in COVID-19. Produced via immunoSEQ multiplex PCR; TCRdb's table is partial and in-frame only. Of about 49,000 clones in the sample, approximately 70% were seen once. The sample consisted of peripheral blood. The receptors shown here come from a woman between 65 and 79 years old with acute or convalescent COVID-19. CDR3s include the opening cysteine and the closing phenylalanine or tryptophan. D genes are given only for firm matches. Some rows have no size entry. The others give once, few or many, or a class for an expanded clone.

v_call	clone_size	d_call	j_call	cdr3_nt	cdr3_aa
TRBV19	NA	NA	TRBJ1-5	TGTGCCAGTAGTCCCTTGCAGACATATAGCAATCAGCCCCAGCATTTT	CASSPLQTYSNQPQHF
TRBV6-1	NA	TRBD1	TRBJ2-1	TGTGCCAGCAGTGACGAGACAGGGGGCTCCTACAATGAGCAGTTCTTC	CASSDETGGSYNEQFF
TRBV2	NA	NA	TRBJ1-5	TGTGCCAGCAGTGAAGTAGGCAGCGGGCATCAGCCCCAGCATTTT	CASSEVGSGHQPQHF
TRBV6-5	once	TRBD1	TRBJ2-4	TGTGCCAGCAGTAGGGACAGGGACGCCAAAAACATTCAGTACTTC	CASSRDRDAKNIQYF
TRBV14	NA	TRBD1	TRBJ2-7	TGTGCCAGCAGCCAAAGGGGACAGTCCTACGAGCAGTACTTC	CASSQRGQSYEQYF
TRBV3-1/TRBV3-2	few	NA	TRBJ1-1	TGTGCCAGCAGCCAGGGGCTAGGGGGAATGAACACTGAAGCTTTCTTT	CASSQGLGGMNTEAFF
TRBV11-2	NA	NA	TRBJ2-7	TGTGCCAGCAGCCTGGGACTTCAAACCTACGAGCAGTACTTC	CASSLGLQTYEQYF
TRBV6-5	NA	NA	TRBJ1-6	TGTGCCAGCACTATAGGGAGTAATTCACCCCTCCACTTT	CASTIGSNSPLHF
TRBV12-3/TRBV12-4	few	NA	TRBJ1-1	TGTGCCAGCAGGCCAGTCACTGAAGCTTTCTTT	CASRPVTEAFF
TRBV4-1	NA	NA	TRBJ1-1	TGCGCCAGCAGCCAAGGGAGAGGGGGGAACACTGAAGCTTTCTTT	CASSQGRGGNTEAFF
TRBV7-7	NA	TRBD1	TRBJ2-2	TGTGCTAGCAGCTCTGGACAGGGAGACACCGGGGAGCTGTTTTTT	CASSSGQGDTGELFF
TRBV24-1	NA	TRBD2	TRBJ2-2	TGTGCCACCAGTGACCTAGCGGGGGAAAACACCGGGGAGCTGTTTTTT	CATSDLAGENTGELFF
TRBV2	NA	TRBD1	TRBJ2-5	TGTGCCAGCAGTGCCGGGACAGGGTCTGGGGAGACCCAGTACTTC	CASSAGTGSGETQYF
TRBV18	NA	NA	TRBJ1-1	TGTGCCAGCTCACCACCGAGTGAGGGCATGAACACTGAAGCTTTCTTT	CASSPPSEGMNTEAFF
TRBV7-9	NA	TRBD1	TRBJ1-2	TGTGCCAGCAGCTTAGTAGGGACAGACCTTGCCTATGGCTACACCTTC	CASSLVGTDLAYGYTF
TRBV5-8	NA	TRBD2	TRBJ2-3	TGTGCCAGCAGCCAGACTAGCGGGGGGTCGACTAGCACAGATACGCAGTATTTT	CASSQTSGGSTSTDTQYF
TRBV5-4	NA	NA	TRBJ2-1	TGTGCCAGCAGCCCGGGGACATCTTACAATGAGCAGTTCTTC	CASSPGTSYNEQFF
TRBV20-1	once	NA	TRBJ1-6	TGCAGTGCTAGTAGGGGGACCACAAATTCACCCCTCCACTTT	CSASRGTTNSPLHF
TRBV5-1	NA	NA	TRBJ1-1	TGCGCCAGCAGCTTGGGAGACGTGAGGAACCCCAGGGTCGGGAACACTGAAGCTTTCTTT	CASSLGDVRNPRVGNTEAFF
TRBV28	NA	NA	TRBJ2-7	TGTGCCAGCAGAATAACGGGGGTCAGCTCCTACGAGCAGTACTTC	CASRITGVSSYEQYF
TRBV6-1	NA	NA	TRBJ1-2	TGTGCCAGCAGTGAAGGGTCTCACTCCAGGGATGGCTACACCTTC	CASSEGSHSRDGYTF
TRBV19	NA	NA	TRBJ1-3	TGTGCCAGTAGTACGAACTCCATCTCTGGAAACACCATATATTTT	CASSTNSISGNTIYF
TRBV7-8	NA	NA	TRBJ2-7	TGTGCCAGCAGCTTATTGGCAGGGCCCTACGAGCAGTACTTC	CASSLLAGPYEQYF
TRBV10-3	NA	NA	TRBJ2-7	TGTGCCATCAGTGAGTCCCCGGATAGCAGGCAGTACTTC	CAISESPDSRQYF
TRBV6-6	NA	NA	TRBJ1-3	TGTGCCAGCAGTTACTCGCCGGCGGGATCTGGAGGCACCATATATTTT	CASSYSPAGSGGTIYF
TRBV7-3	NA	NA	TRBJ1-2	TGTGCCAGCAGCTTGCAGGGTTCTGGCTACACCTTC	CASSLQGSGYTF
TRBV6-4	once	NA	TRBJ2-5	TGTGCCAGCAGTGCCGAGGCGAACCGGGACATCCAAGAGACCCAGTACTTC	CASSAEANRDIQETQYF
TRBV7-9	NA	NA	TRBJ1-4	TGTGCCAGCAGCCTCGGCGGGGCCGAAAAACTGTTTTTT	CASSLGGAEKLFF
TRBV28	NA	TRBD1	TRBJ2-5	TGTGCCAGCAGTTCCGGACAGGGCCCAGAGACCCAGTACTTC	CASSSGQGPETQYF
TRBV7-9	few	NA	TRBJ2-3	TGTGCCAGCAGTTTTCGGGAGCTAACAGATACGCAGTATTTT	CASSFRELTDTQYF
TRBV11-2	few	NA	TRBJ2-7	TGTGCCAGCAGCTCTCGGGGGGCCGGGGAGCAGTACTTC	CASSSRGAGEQYF
TRBV27	NA	TRBD1	TRBJ2-7	TGTGCCAGCAGTTTATCGGACAGGGCCTCCTACGAGCAGTACTTC	CASSLSDRASYEQYF
TRBV10-1	NA	NA	TRBJ2-1	TGCTCCAACGAGGTCAGGGTTAGGTTCTACAATGAGCAGTTCTTC	CSNEVRVRFYNEQFF
TRBV19	few	NA	TRBJ1-1	TGTGCCAGTAAGAACAGGGTGAACACTGAAGCTTTCTTT	CASKNRVNTEAFF
TRBV11-3	many	TRBD1	TRBJ1-1	TGTGCCAGCAGCTTAAGGGGGCAGGGGACTGAAGCTTTCTTT	CASSLRGQGTEAFF
TRBV14	NA	NA	TRBJ2-3	TGTGCCAGCAGCCAAAGTATACGGGGTACGCAGTATTTT	CASSQSIRGTQYF
TRBV28	NA	TRBD2	TRBJ2-3	TGTGCCAGCAGTTTATGGAGACTAGCGGGAAGCACAGATACGCAGTATTTT	CASSLWRLAGSTDTQYF
TRBV30	NA	NA	TRBJ1-1	TGTGCCTGGCAAGGAGGGCCCAAAATTGTCTTT	CAWQGGPKIVF
TRBV19	NA	NA	TRBJ1-5	TGTGCCAGTAGTCTTGCAGGGCTTAGCAATCAGCCCCAGCATTTT	CASSLAGLSNQPQHF
TRBV6-1	many	TRBD1	TRBJ1-6	TGTGCCAGCAGTGAAAAGTGGACAGGGGTTCAGAATTCACCCCTCCACTTT	CASSEKWTGVQNSPLHF
TRBV9	NA	NA	TRBJ2-7	TGTGCCAGCAGCGTAGGCGGATTAGCGTACGAGCAGTACTTC	CASSVGGLAYEQYF
TRBV6-6	once	TRBD1	TRBJ1-5	TGTGCCAGCATCCCGGACAGGGCCGATCAGCCCCAGCATTTT	CASIPDRADQPQHF
TRBV7-6	few	TRBD2	TRBJ2-1	TGTGCCAGCAGCTTAGGCTCTAGCGGGGGGGCGACTGAGCAGTTCTTC	CASSLGSSGGATEQFF
TRBV19	NA	NA	TRBJ1-5	TGTGCCAGTACCCCAGACCGTGGAGGTCAGCCCCAGCATTTT	CASTPDRGGQPQHF
TRBV29-1	NA	TRBD2	TRBJ2-3	TGCAGCGTTGAGGCCACTAGCGGGAGAATCCCAGATACGCAGTATTTT	CSVEATSGRIPDTQYF
TRBV6-4	NA	TRBD2	TRBJ2-1	TGTGCCAGCAGTCAGGCGGGAGACTACAATGAGCAGTTCTTC	CASSQAGDYNEQFF
TRBV29-1	NA	TRBD1	TRBJ2-7	TGCAGCGTTGAGGGACAGTCCTACGAGCAGTACTTC	CSVEGQSYEQYF
TRBV5-1	once	NA	TRBJ2-3	TGCGCCAGCAGCCCTACCTTGGGGAGGCCCATAACAGATACGCAGTATTTT	CASSPTLGRPITDTQYF
TRBV6-5	NA	TRBD2	TRBJ2-5	TGTGCCAGCAGGCCCCCGGGGGGAGGAGAGACCCAGTACTTC	CASRPPGGGETQYF